These 25 T cell receptor beta chains share one sample of origin, sequenced in a study of cytomegalovirus exposure and HLA in healthy donors. Only in-frame clones appear in the TCRdb table, and some are missing; sequencing was by immunoSEQ multiplex PCR. This table has around 130,000 clones, roughly nine tenths appearing once. Input material: PBMCs. The receptor source for this set is a man under 40 in good health and CMV-seronegative.

The V and J genes are TRBV15 and TRBJ1-4, with D unclear. The CDR3 spans 13 residues. Germline CDR1 LNHNV, CDR2 YYDKDF (reference sequence). V gave up 8 bases and J gave up 0 bases, with 7 bases separating them. This CDR3 reads CATGRATNEKLFF. In DNA form, the CDR3 reads TGTGCCACCGGGAGGGCAACTAATGAAAAACTGTTTTTT.

The chain links TRBV28 to TRBJ2-5; 8 bases agree with TRBD1. The V gene end was trimmed by 4 bases and the J gene end by 1 base; junction bases not matched to a gene: 5. Germline lookup yields CDR1 MDHEN and CDR2 SYDVKM. This CDR3 spans 15 amino acids. In DNA form, the CDR3 reads TGTGCCAGCAGTTACCGGACAGGGATCCAAGAGACCCAGTACTTC. Amino acid sequence: CASSYRTGIQETQYF.

The gene calls are TRBV28 and TRBJ2-5; D remains ambiguous. CDR1 and CDR2 (germline): MDHEN, SYDVKM. V lost 3 bases and J 5 bases, leaving 10 bases between the germline ends. The CDR3 length is 13 residues. CDR3 loop: CASSFGPGETQYF. CDR3 nucleotides: TGTGCCAGCAGTTTCGGCCCCGGGGAGACCCAGTACTTC.

This chain links TRBV5-1 with TRBJ2-3; D is perhaps TRBD2 (6 bases). This CDR3 is 15 amino acids long. V gave up 0 bases and J gave up 5 bases, with 13 bases separating them. The germline V gene has CDR1 SGHRS and CDR2 YFSETQ. CDR3 amino acids: CASSLAGRGGDTQYF. The CDR3, as DNA: TGCGCCAGCAGCTTGGCCGGGCGGGGTGGAGATACGCAGTATTTT.

The V call is TRBV6-5, the J call TRBJ2-7, with 7 positions matching TRBD1. The CDR3 has 13 amino acids. After removal of 6 bases from V and 5 bases from J, the junction contained 7 bases not matched to a gene. The V gene's germline CDR1 is MNHEY and CDR2 SVGAGI. DNA for the CDR3: TGTGCCAGCAGCCCCAAGGGGGCTAACGAGCAGTACTTC. It is translated as CASSPKGANEQYF.

This rearrangement joins TRBV27 to TRBJ2-2; TRBD1 is a possible D gene (5 bases). Looked up from germline, CDR1 is MNHEY and CDR2 is SMNVEV (reference sequence). Trimming shortened V by 6 bases and J by 5 bases, and 19 bases separated the two germline ends. The CDR3 length is 16 residues. CDR3 nucleotides: TGTGCCAGCAGCAAAACAATCGCTAGGGGAACCGGGGAGCTGTTTTTT. It yields the protein CASSKTIARGTGELFF.

This chain links TRBV7-9 with TRBJ2-6, with 9 bases fitting TRBD1. Germline V lookup: CDR1 SEHNR, CDR2 FQNEAQ (reference sequence). J was trimmed by 3 bases and V by 5 bases; bases with no gene match: 11. This CDR3 comprises 18 residues. The chain's CDR3 is CASSGPGQGTGGANVLTF. CDR3 DNA: TGTGCCAGCAGCGGTCCGGGACAGGGCACGGGTGGGGCCAACGTCCTGACTTTC.

This clone turned up a few times. This chain connects TRBV28 to TRBJ1-2; 8 bases fit TRBD1. The CDR3 runs 12 residues. The germline CDR1 and CDR2 sequences are MDHEN and SYDVKM. V gave up 5 bases and J gave up 8 bases; unmatched junction bases: 4. The CDR3 is CASSQGARGYTF. DNA of the CDR3: TGTGCCAGCAGTCAGGGGGCACGGGGCTACACCTTC.

The rearrangement uses TRBV29-1 and TRBJ1-1; 7 bases align to TRBD1. Germline trimming cut 4 bases from V and 1 base from J; bases unmatched to any gene: 3. Germline V gene sequence: CDR1 SQVTM, CDR2 ANQGSEA. The CDR3 contains 13 residues. CDR3 sequence: CSVVHRGNTEAFF. CDR3 bases: TGCAGCGTTGTTCACAGGGGGAACACTGAAGCTTTCTTT.

In this sample, this clone turned up once. V is TRBV27 and J is TRBJ1-2; 7 nucleotides line up with TRBD1. From germline, CDR1 is MNHEY and CDR2 SMNVEV (reference sequence). The V gene end was trimmed by 2 bases and the J gene end by 5 bases; junction bases not matched to a gene: 5. This CDR3 has 14 residues. CDR3 sequence reads: CASSLRGLGYGYTF. CDR3 sequence (DNA): TGTGCCAGCAGTTTAAGGGGGCTGGGGTATGGCTACACCTTC.

The rearrangement uses TRBV5-1 and TRBJ2-3; the D gene is possibly TRBD2 (5 bases). There are 14 residues in the CDR3. The V end lost 1 base, the J end lost 6 bases, and 12 bases lay between the germline ends. Germline CDR1 is SGHRS and CDR2 is YFSETQ. The CDR3, as DNA: TGCGCCAGCAGCTTGTCGGGAATTCGGGATACGCAGTATTTT. It encodes CASSLSGIRDTQYF.

The chain uses TRBV5-7 and TRBJ1-4, with 10 bases identical to TRBD1. TRBV5-7 is an ORF; its function is uncertain. The V gene end was trimmed by 9 bases and the J gene end by 7 bases; junction bases not matched to a gene: 24. This CDR3 is 19 amino acids long. For the CDR3, the DNA is TGTGCCACTCCAAGCGGTCGTCGGGACAGGGGAAGAATTGCTGAAAAACTGTTTTTT. This sequence encodes CATPSGRRDRGRIAEKLFF.

This clone was found once. This sequence joins TRBV4-2 and TRBJ2-7, with a tentative D call TRBD2 (5 bases). Per germline, CDR1 LGHNA and CDR2 YNFKEQ. The CDR3 consists of 13 residues. With 8 bases removed from V and 0 bases from J, the gap between germline ends came to 11 bases. CDR3 amino acids: CASATGVSYEQYF. DNA of the CDR3: TGTGCCAGCGCCACCGGGGTCTCCTACGAGCAGTACTTC.

The CDR3 sequence: CASSVYVEGNTIYF. Written as DNA, the CDR3 is TGTGCCAGCAGTGTCTATGTAGAAGGAAACACCATATATTTT. The chain employs TRBV6-6 and TRBJ1-3; D unresolved. Germline CDR1 reads MNHNY; CDR2 reads SVGAGI (reference sequence). The V and J ends lost 5 bases and 4 bases respectively, with 12 bases between them. This CDR3 comprises 14 residues.

The rearrangement uses TRBV10-3 and TRBJ1-6, with 9 bases lining up with TRBD1. There are 14 residues in the CDR3. From germline, CDR1 is ENHRY and CDR2 SYGVKD. The J segment lost 7 bases and the V segment lost 7 bases, leaving 5 bases of the junction unmatched. This CDR3 reads CAIKTGGNNSPLHF. CDR3 sequence (DNA): TGTGCCATCAAAACAGGGGGCAACAATTCACCCCTCCACTTT.

The rearrangement links TRBV6-5 to TRBJ2-7, with TRBD1 identical over 7 bases. V lost 6 bases and J lost 3; bases outside the gene matches: 8. CDR3 length: 14 amino acids. CDR1 is MNHEY, CDR2 SVGAGI, per germline. The CDR3 loop reads CASRNRGSNYEQYF. For the CDR3, the DNA is TGTGCCAGCAGAAACAGGGGTTCTAACTACGAGCAGTACTTC.

The CDR3 is CASSTGQGTSGNTIYF. CDR3 nucleotide sequence: TGTGCCAGCAGCACCGGACAGGGGACCTCTGGAAACACCATATATTTT. The chain combines TRBV11-3 with TRBJ1-3; 9 nucleotides line up with TRBD1. Germline-derived CDR1 and CDR2 are SGHNT and YENEEA. Unmatched junction bases numbered 5, after V lost 5 bases and J lost 0 bases. The CDR3 sequence is 16 residues long.

About this clone: Its ends do not fully match the called genes, so a read error is possible. The chain recombines TRBV9 with TRBJ1-1, with D possibly TRBD1 on 6 matching bases. Germline CDR1 is SGDLS and CDR2 is YYNGEE. CDR3 size: 12 residues. The CDR3 nucleotides read TGTGCCAGCAGCGCGCCCGGAGGTACAGGGTACTTT. This translates into CASSAPGGTGYF.

The J gene is TRBJ2-3, the V gene TRBV5-4; TRBD1 agrees at 8 bases. V was pared by 0 bases and J by 1 base, with 1 base of the junction left unmatched. Per germline, CDR1 SGHNT and CDR2 YYREEE (reference sequence). The CDR3 consists of 15 residues. The CDR3 nucleotides are TGTGCCAGCAGCTTGGTGGACAGGGGCACAGATACGCAGTATTTT. Amino acids: CASSLVDRGTDTQYF.

This clone was seen once. V and J are TRBV5-1 and TRBJ1-2; no clear D. The germline CDR1 and CDR2 sequences are SGHRS and YFSETQ. The CDR3 is 12 amino acids. With 2 bases removed from V and 8 bases from J, the gap between germline ends came to 10 bases. The CDR3 DNA reads as TGCGCCAGCAGCTTAGTCGGTAAGGGCTACACCTTC. This sequence encodes CASSLVGKGYTF. Full variable domain (rest looked up from reference TRBV5-1 and TRBJ1-2): KAGVTQTPRYLIKTRGQQVTLSCSPISGHRSVSWYQQTPGQGLQFLFEYFSETQRNKGNFPGRFSGRQFSNSRSEMNVSTLELGDSALYLCASSLVGKGYTFGSGTRLTVV.

This clone was observed a few times. The genes are TRBV2 and TRBJ2-7, with D possibly TRBD2 on 5 matching bases. The CDR3 runs to 11 residues. Germline-derived CDR1 and CDR2 are SNHLY and FYNNEI. V lost 10 bases, J lost 3 bases, and 10 bases lay in between. The CDR3 loop is CATRDVYEQYF. CDR3 sequence (DNA): TGTGCCACCCGGGATGTCTACGAGCAGTACTTC.

The chain joins TRBV28 to TRBJ1-6; 9 nucleotides line up with TRBD1. This CDR3 region has 14 residues. V lost 3 bases to trimming and J lost 9 bases; unmatched junction nucleotides: 3. Germline V gene data show CDR1 as MDHEN and CDR2 as SYDVKM. The CDR3 bases are TGTGCCAGCAGTTTGGGACAGGGTGGTTCACCCCTCCACTTT. Translation: CASSLGQGGSPLHF. The complete variable domain, with remaining parts taken from reference TRBV28 and TRBJ1-6, reads DVKVTQSSRYLVKRTGEKVFLECVQDMDHENMFWYRQDPGLGLRLIYFSYDVKMKEKGDIPEGYSVSREKKERFSLILESASTNQTSMYLCASSLGQGGSPLHFGNGTRLTVT.

The chain employs TRBV6-5 and TRBJ2-5; 7 bases are a match to TRBD1. The ends lost 0 bases at V and 2 bases at J; junction bases unmatched: 0. This CDR3 contains 14 residues. Looked up from germline, CDR1 is MNHEY and CDR2 is SVGAGI. Here the CDR3 DNA reads TGTGCCAGCAGTTACTCGGGACAGCAAGAGACCCAGTACTTC. It yields the protein CASSYSGQQETQYF.

This rearrangement joins TRBV13 to TRBJ1-1; D is undetermined. The CDR3 has 13 amino acids. Germline V gene sequence: CDR1 PRHDT, CDR2 FYEKMQ (reference sequence). V lost 4 bases and J 1 base, leaving 7 bases between the germline ends. The CDR3 loop is CASSSEENTEAFF. CDR3 DNA sequence: TGTGCCAGCAGCTCAGAAGAGAACACTGAAGCTTTCTTT. The full variable domain, its missing parts supplied by reference TRBV13 and TRBJ1-1, is AAGVIQSPRHLIKEKRETATLKCYPIPRHDTVYWYQQGPGQDPQFLISFYEKMQSDKGSIPDRFSAQQFSDYHSELNMSSLELGDSALYFCASSSEENTEAFFGQGTRLTVV.

V gene TRBV5-1 combines with J gene TRBJ2-7; 11 bases fit TRBD2. Germline V CDR1 and CDR2: SGHRS, YFSETQ. V dropped 3 bases and J dropped 3; count of bases not matched to a gene: 2. This CDR3 is built from 14 residues. CDR3 protein: CASSSTSGGYEQYF. The CDR3 region has the DNA TGCGCCAGCAGCTCAACTAGCGGGGGCTACGAGCAGTACTTC.